The clone carrying this T cell receptor beta chain was seen a single time. This record belongs to a study of cytomegalovirus exposure and HLA in healthy donors. The overall study: A later analysis reported the same platform for the 110 or so validation repertoires and the 666 first-cohort repertoires.

Produced via immunoSEQ multiplex PCR; TCRdb's table is partial and in-frame only. The sample holds about 73,000 clones, about 87% seen once. V lost 2 bases and J lost 6; bases outside the gene matches: 15. The CDR3 runs 19 residues. Germline V gene lookup returns CDR1 SGHRS and CDR2 YFSETQ. The TCR sequence derives from a woman under 30 in good health and CMV-seropositive. Sequenced: PBMCs. The rearrangement uses TRBV5-1 and TRBJ2-3; 13 nucleotides align to TRBD2. CDR3: CASSFLNLRLAGGSDTQYF. The CDR3 coding sequence is TGCGCCAGCAGCTTTCTCAATCTCAGACTAGCGGGGGGTTCCGATACGCAGTATTTT.